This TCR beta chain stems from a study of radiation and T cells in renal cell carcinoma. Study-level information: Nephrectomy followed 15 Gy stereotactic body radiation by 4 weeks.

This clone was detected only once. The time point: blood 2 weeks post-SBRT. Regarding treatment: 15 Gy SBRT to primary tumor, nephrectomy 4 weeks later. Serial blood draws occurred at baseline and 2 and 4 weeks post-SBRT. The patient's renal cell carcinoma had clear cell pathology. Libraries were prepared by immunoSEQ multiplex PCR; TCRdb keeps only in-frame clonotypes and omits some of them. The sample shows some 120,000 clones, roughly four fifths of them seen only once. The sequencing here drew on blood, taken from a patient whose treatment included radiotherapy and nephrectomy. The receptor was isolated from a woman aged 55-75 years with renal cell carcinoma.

The CDR3 DNA is TGTGCCAGCAGGGAACCGGGGAGAAACACCATATATTTT. Translated: CASREPGRNTIYF. V is TRBV7-9 and J is TRBJ1-3; D is undetermined. Germline V gene sequence: CDR1 SEHNR, CDR2 FQNEAQ (reference sequence). The CDR3 covers 13 residues. Trimming took 6 bases from V and 5 from J, leaving 11 bases between them.